This TCR beta chain was documented in a study of blood T cell repertoires in COVID-19. Turning to the study itself: Material from acute and convalescent COVID-19 was sourced from the United States, Italy and Spain. Sample material is recorded as cDNA or gDNA derived from T cells, B-cell-depleted T cells, or PBMCs.

Worth noting for this clone: Other DNA sequences in this specimen translate into the identical CDR3.

Germline V gives CDR1 SGHTA, CDR2 FQGNSA. Trimming at V came to 5 bases and at J to 5 bases, leaving 2 bases not matched to a gene. This CDR3 is built from 13 residues. Original processing methods: Reference gene primer amplification gave nucleated cell count estimates. Sequenced by immunoSEQ multiplex PCR; TCRdb stores in-frame clones only, minus some. V, J and clone size are those of that table, while D and trimming were read from the DNA. This table has 350,000 to 450,000 clones, around 89% appearing once. The clonotype was recovered from a woman aged 40 to 55 with COVID-19, enrolled during active disease. The chain joins TRBV7-2 to TRBJ1-2, with 10 bases identical to TRBD1. What was sequenced was peripheral blood. CDR3 sequence: CASSAGQGYGYTF. Here the CDR3 DNA reads TGTGCCAGCAGCGCGGGACAGGGGTATGGCTACACCTTC.